These T cell receptor beta chains were read from a single sample in a study of regulatory T cells in long-lasting Graves disease. Each CDR3 protein gets one entry after TCRdb re-called the multiplex PCR reads with MiXCR. The sample holds almost 350,000 distinct CDR3 sequences, 20% seen once. The source was peripheral blood mononuclear cells (PBMCs), collected when the disease was refractory, from a patient treated with antithyroid drugs. The origin of the receptors is a female donor with Graves disease. Each CDR3 is given with its conserved first and last residue. D genes are given only for firm matches. Size tells how often a clone was seen (once, few, many) or the class of an expanded clone, and some rows leave it out.

D	size	V	J	DNA	CDR3
.	many	TRBV30	TRBJ2-5	TGTGCCTGGAGTGGTGGGGCTGAGACCCAGTACTTC	CAWSGGAETQYF
.	few	TRBV10-1	TRBJ1-6	TGCGCCAGCAGACTCAGCGATAATTCACCCCTCCACTTT	CASRLSDNSPLHF
TRBD1	.	TRBV5-1	TRBJ1-1	TGCGCCAGCAGACGGGACAGGGGGCTGACTGAAGCTTTCTTT	CASRRDRGLTEAFF
.	many	TRBV29-1	TRBJ2-5	TGCAGCGTTGTCGGCTATGGGGAGACCCAGTACTTC	CSVVGYGETQYF
TRBD2	many	TRBV20-1	TRBJ2-2	TGCAGTGCTAGAGAGTGGATCCCGACTAGCTCAATTTACACCGGGGAGCTGTTTTTT	CSAREWIPTSSIYTGELFF
.	.	TRBV19	TRBJ1-1	TGTGCCAGTAGTATGAGAAAGGGGCTCACTGAAGCTTTCTTT	CASSMRKGLTEAFF
TRBD2	.	TRBV20-1	TRBJ2-7	TGCAGTTGCCCCACTAGCGGGAGGGCCGACGAGCAGTACTTC	CSCPTSGRADEQYF
.	few	TRBV6-5	TRBJ1-6	TGTGCCAGCAGTTACGGGACAAGAAGTTCACCCCTCCACTTT	CASSYGTRSSPLHF
.	.	TRBV27	TRBJ2-2	TGTGCCAGCAGTTTTGGGCAGATCTACACCGGGGAGCTGTTTTTT	CASSFGQIYTGELFF
.	many	TRBV2	TRBJ1-4	TGTGCCAGCAGTGTGAGAGGGGGTGCGAATGAAAAACTGTTTTTT	CASSVRGGANEKLFF
.	.	TRBV20-1	TRBJ2-3	TGCAGTGCCGATCCAGAGTTCAGCACAGATACGCAGTATTTT	CSADPEFSTDTQYF
TRBD1	many	TRBV11-2	TRBJ2-5	TGTGCCAGCAGCTGGGACAGGCCAAGGCAAGAGACCCAGTACTTC	CASSWDRPRQETQYF